The text below deals with one TCR beta chain. In the authors' workflow: Reference gene primer amplification in the assay estimated nucleated cell counts. Profiling relied on immunoSEQ multiplex PCR, and the TCRdb table lists in-frame clones only, not all of them. That table supplies the V and J calls and clone size; D and trimming were determined from the DNA. The sample has more than 70,000 clones; about 90% are singletons. This specimen belongs to a study of blood T cell repertoires in COVID-19. In the study overall: Material from acute and convalescent COVID-19 was sourced from the United States, Italy and Spain. In each case, the material was cDNA or gDNA derived from T cells, B-cell-depleted T cells, or PBMCs.

This CDR3 is built from 13 residues. With 2 bases removed from V and 1 base from J, the gap between germline ends came to 5 bases. Germline V gene lookup returns CDR1 SEHNR and CDR2 FQNEAQ (reference sequence). The TCR sequence derives from a woman in her forties or fifties in a cohort sampled during active COVID-19. The chain joins TRBV7-9 to TRBJ2-5; D gene uncertain. The sequenced sample consisted of peripheral blood. This CDR3 reads CASSLQVQETQYF. CDR3 in DNA: TGTGCCAGCAGCTTACAGGTCCAAGAGACCCAGTACTTC. The whole variable domain, filled in from reference TRBV7-9 and TRBJ2-5, reads DTGVSQNPRHKITKRGQNVTFRCDPISEHNRLYWYRQTLGQGPEFLTYFQNEAQLEKSRLLSDRFSAERPKGSFSTLEIQRTEQGDSAMYLCASSLQVQETQYFGPGTRLLVL.